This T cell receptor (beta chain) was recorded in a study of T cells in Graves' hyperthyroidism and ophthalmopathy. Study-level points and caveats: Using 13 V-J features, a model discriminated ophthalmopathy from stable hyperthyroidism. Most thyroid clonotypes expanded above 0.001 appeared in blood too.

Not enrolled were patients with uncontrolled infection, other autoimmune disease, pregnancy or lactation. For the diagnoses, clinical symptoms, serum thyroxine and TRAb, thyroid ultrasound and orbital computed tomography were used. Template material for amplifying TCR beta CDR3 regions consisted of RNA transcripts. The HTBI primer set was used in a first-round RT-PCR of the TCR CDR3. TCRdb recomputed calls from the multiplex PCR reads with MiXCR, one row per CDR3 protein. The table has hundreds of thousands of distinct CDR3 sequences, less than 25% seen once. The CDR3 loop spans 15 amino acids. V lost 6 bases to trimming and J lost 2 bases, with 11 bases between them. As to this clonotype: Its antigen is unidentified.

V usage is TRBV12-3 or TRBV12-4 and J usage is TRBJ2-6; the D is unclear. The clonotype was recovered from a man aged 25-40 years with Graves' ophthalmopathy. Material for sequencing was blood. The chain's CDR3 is CASSPQSTGANVLTF. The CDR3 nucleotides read TGTGCCAGCAGCCCCCAGTCAACTGGGGCCAACGTCCTGACTTTC.